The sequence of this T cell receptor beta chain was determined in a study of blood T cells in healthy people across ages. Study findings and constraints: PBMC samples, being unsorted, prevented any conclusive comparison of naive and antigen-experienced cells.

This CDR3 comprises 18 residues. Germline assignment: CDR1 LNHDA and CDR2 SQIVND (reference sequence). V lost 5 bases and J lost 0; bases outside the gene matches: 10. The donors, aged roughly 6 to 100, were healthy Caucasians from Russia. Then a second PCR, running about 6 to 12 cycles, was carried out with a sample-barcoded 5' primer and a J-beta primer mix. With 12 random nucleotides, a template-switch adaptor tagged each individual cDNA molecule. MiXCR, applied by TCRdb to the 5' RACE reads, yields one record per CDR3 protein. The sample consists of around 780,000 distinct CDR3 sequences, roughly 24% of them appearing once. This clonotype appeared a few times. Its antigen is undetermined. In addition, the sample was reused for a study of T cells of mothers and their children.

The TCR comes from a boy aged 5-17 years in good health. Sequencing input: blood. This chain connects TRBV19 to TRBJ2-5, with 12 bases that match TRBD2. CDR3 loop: CASSFRLAGEMYQETQYF. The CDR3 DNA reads TGTGCCAGTAGTTTCCGACTAGCGGGGGAGATGTACCAAGAGACCCAGTACTTC.